This TCR beta chain is from a study of blood T cells in healthy people across ages. Study conclusions and caveats: Across the age range, TCR beta diversity per million T cells fell in a roughly linear way.

Germline CDR1 reads SGHVS; CDR2 reads FQNEAQ. The CDR3 length is 16 residues. V was clipped by 2 bases and J by 2 bases; unmatched bases: 4. The authors ran a second PCR of 7 to 11 cycles using a sample-barcoded 5' primer and a J-beta primer mix. The template-switch adaptor was a 5' adaptor with 12 random nucleotides. It tagged each cDNA molecule. TCRdb reanalysed the 5' RACE reads using MiXCR and keeps one entry per CDR3 protein. The data contain roughly 2 million distinct CDR3 sequences, roughly 49% of them singletons. As to this clonotype: Its cognate antigen is unknown.

The clonotype originates from a woman aged 40 to 50 in good health. The chain joins TRBV7-8 to TRBJ2-3; 10 bases agree with TRBD2. Sequenced material: blood. The DNA for the CDR3 is TGTGCCAGCAGCTTATCTAGCGGGGGACCCACAGATACGCAGTATTTT. Protein sequence: CASSLSSGGPTDTQYF.